The 27 T cell receptor beta chains in this list originate from one sample, sequenced in a study of identical twins. TCRdb fed the 5' RACE reads into MiXCR, producing one record per CDR3 protein. In the table there are roughly 1,500,000 distinct CDR3 sequences, roughly a third of which are singletons. Sequencing was performed on cord blood. The receptors were sampled from a newborn girl in good health.

The sample holds a few counts of this clonotype. The V and J genes are TRBV29-1 and TRBJ1-1, with 8 bases aligning to TRBD1. Germline CDR1 and CDR2: SQVTM and ANQGSEA. The length of the CDR3 is 12 residues. V dropped 6 bases and J dropped 5; count of bases not matched to a gene: 5. Here the CDR3 DNA reads TGCAGCGTCGCCAGACAGGGGACTGAAGCTTTCTTT. It encodes CSVARQGTEAFF.

With regard to this clonotype: Given a much more abundant clone one base away, this may be a read error. V gene TRBV10-3 combines with J gene TRBJ1-2, with 7 bases fitting TRBD1. Per the germline V gene, CDR1 is ENHRY and CDR2 is SYGVKD. The length of the CDR3 is 15 residues. The ends lost 10 bases at V and 7 bases at J; junction bases unmatched: 18. DNA for the CDR3: TGTGCCACCTTACTCCCGACAGGGTCGACCTGTGGCTACACCTTC. Its translation is CATLLPTGSTCGYTF.

The table lists this clonotype with many counts. The rearrangement uses TRBV2 and TRBJ2-7; perhaps D is TRBD1 or TRBD2 (5 bases each). V was clipped by 3 bases and J by 1 base, with 10 bases between them. The germline gives CDR1 SNHLY, CDR2 FYNNEI. This CDR3 is built from 14 residues. The CDR3 loop reads CASSEGTASYEQYF. The CDR3 DNA is TGTGCCAGCAGTGAGGGGACCGCGTCCTACGAGCAGTACTTC.

This chain uses TRBV3-1 with TRBJ2-1; weak D call: TRBD2 (5 bases). CDR3 size: 15 residues. V gave up 0 bases and J gave up 1 base, with 7 bases separating them. Germline assignment: CDR1 LGHDT and CDR2 YNNKEL (reference sequence). The CDR3 bases are TGTGCCAGCAGCCAAGATTGGACTTCCTACAATGAGCAGTTCTTC. Translated, it gives CASSQDWTSYNEQFF.

This clonotype was detected a few times. The chain links TRBV12-3 or TRBV12-4 to TRBJ2-7; tentatively, D is TRBD2 (7 bases). Trimming cost V 3 bases and J 4 bases, with 13 bases left between them. This CDR3 has 14 amino acids. The CDR3 nucleotides read TGTGCCAGCAGTTTTCGGGGGGCGCGATACGAGCAGTACTTC. Protein sequence: CASSFRGARYEQYF.

V and J are TRBV20-1 and TRBJ1-5, with TRBD1 matching 8 bases. J gave up 0 bases and V 3 bases, and 10 bases lay outside the gene matches. Germline CDR1 is DFQATT and CDR2 is SNEGSKA (reference sequence). CDR3 length: 17 residues. CDR3 coding DNA: TGCAGTGCTAGGGAGGACAGGGCCACATATAGCAATCAGCCCCAGCATTTT. The encoded protein is CSAREDRATYSNQPQHF.

The chain combines TRBV6-6 with TRBJ1-2; D ambiguous. Trimming shortened V by 0 bases and J by 4 bases, and 12 bases separated the two germline ends. Germline V gene sequence: CDR1 MNHNY, CDR2 SVGAGI (reference sequence). The length of the CDR3 is 15 residues. CDR3 protein: CASSYSEKGVYGYTF. CDR3 DNA: TGTGCCAGCAGTTACTCGGAGAAAGGCGTCTATGGCTACACCTTC.

V usage is TRBV20-1 and J usage is TRBJ2-1; TRBD2 is a possible D gene (5 bases). Germline V gene lookup returns CDR1 DFQATT and CDR2 SNEGSKA (reference sequence). The CDR3 has 14 residues. With 3 bases removed from V and 5 bases from J, the gap between germline ends came to 14 bases. The chain's CDR3 is CSARGRPRDNEQFF. The CDR3 DNA sequence: TGCAGTGCTAGGGGCCGGCCGAGGGACAATGAGCAGTTCTTC.

The genes are TRBV11-3 and TRBJ2-3; TRBD2 agrees at 7 bases. The CDR3 runs 15 residues. Losses at the gene ends were 3 bases for V and 2 bases for J; bases not matched to a gene: 5. Germline loops: CDR1 SGHNT, CDR2 YENEEA. CDR3 residues: CASSFGLGPTDTQYF. CDR3 nucleotides: TGTGCCAGCAGCTTTGGACTAGGGCCCACAGATACGCAGTATTTT.

The genes are TRBV11-2 and TRBJ2-7; D gene uncertain. The CDR3 loop spans 14 amino acids. The germline V and J ends were trimmed by 0 bases and 3 bases, with 9 bases remaining between them. Germline lookup yields CDR1 SGHAT and CDR2 FQNNGV. The CDR3 nucleotides read TGTGCCAGCAGCTTAGATCGGACCCTCTACGAGCAGTACTTC. Translation gives CASSLDRTLYEQYF. The full variable domain, rest sourced from reference TRBV11-2 and TRBJ2-7, is EAGVAQSPRYKIIEKRQSVAFWCNPISGHATLYWYQQILGQGPKLLIQFQNNGVVDDSQLPKDRFSAERLKGVDSTLKIQPAKLEDSAVYLCASSLDRTLYEQYFGPGTRLTVT.

This clonotype was observed a handful of times. The chain uses TRBV20-1 and TRBJ1-1; 8 bases are a match to TRBD1. Trimming cost V 6 bases and J 0 bases; bases outside gene matches: 9. The CDR3 covers 15 residues. Germline CDR1 DFQATT, CDR2 SNEGSKA (reference sequence). The CDR3 sequence: CSAPRTGLMNTEAFF. In nucleotides, the CDR3 is TGCAGTGCCCCCAGGACAGGGTTGATGAACACTGAAGCTTTCTTT.

The V call is TRBV2, the J call TRBJ1-1, with D unresolved. CDR1 is SNHLY, CDR2 FYNNEI, per germline. Trimming pared 6 bases from V and 4 bases from J, leaving 15 bases between. The CDR3 sequence is 14 residues long. The CDR3 reads CASSLESLPTEAFF. The CDR3 DNA reads TGTGCCAGCAGCCTCGAAAGCCTTCCCACTGAAGCTTTCTTT.

The CDR3 coding sequence is TGCAGCGTTGAACAGACGCCCTACGAGCAGTACTTC. This codes for CSVEQTPYEQYF. The chain employs TRBV29-1 and TRBJ2-7; D not certain. V was trimmed by 2 bases and J by 2 bases, leaving 7 bases between them. CDR1 SQVTM and CDR2 ANQGSEA come from the germline V gene. The CDR3 loop spans 12 amino acids.

In this sample, this clonotype turned up a few times. V is TRBV4-1 and J is TRBJ1-4; D call uncertain. Per the germline V gene, CDR1 is MGHRA and CDR2 is YSYEKL. This CDR3 contains 15 residues. V gave up 0 bases and J gave up 7 bases, with 12 bases separating them. The CDR3 DNA sequence: TGCGCCAGCAGCCAAGAGCCGTTGCCCCGTGAAAAACTGTTTTTT. It is translated as CASSQEPLPREKLFF.

This chain uses TRBV5-5 with TRBJ2-7; D unclear. The V gene lost 0 bases and the J gene lost 2 bases, with 12 bases spanning the gap. The CDR3 is 15 amino acids. Germline CDR1 SGHKS, CDR2 YYEKEE (reference sequence). The DNA of the CDR3 is TGTGCCAGCAGCTTGGATCCGGCTTTAACCTACGAGCAGTACTTC. It specifies CASSLDPALTYEQYF.

This clonotype was seen once. The junction departs from the called germline gene at one end, perhaps through a read error. The V call is TRBV11-1, the J call TRBJ2-5; TRBD2 aligns across 11 bases. The J call is uncertain, as TRBJ2-7 better fits the DNA end. CDR3 length: 15 residues. Germline V gene sequence: CDR1 SGHAT, CDR2 FQDESV (reference sequence). The CDR3 spells CANSFSTSGTYEQYF. CDR3 sequence (DNA): TGTGCCAACAGCTTTTCGACTAGCGGGACCTACGAGCAGTACTTC.

The rearrangement uses TRBV29-1 and TRBJ1-2; tentatively, D is TRBD1 (6 bases). V shed 5 bases and J shed 3 bases, with 10 bases lying between them. Looked up from germline, CDR1 is SQVTM and CDR2 is ANQGSEA. The CDR3 consists of 12 residues. This CDR3 is CSVQGLDYGYTF. The CDR3 DNA sequence: TGCAGCGTTCAGGGGTTGGACTATGGCTACACCTTC.

V is TRBV27 and J is TRBJ2-4; D gene ambiguous. Germline V gene lookup returns CDR1 MNHEY and CDR2 SMNVEV (reference sequence). V lost 2 bases, J lost 13 bases, and 33 bases lay in between. This CDR3 has 19 residues. The CDR3 coding sequence is TGTGCCAGCAGTTTAAGGGCGGTGTCACCCGATTTGCCTTACAATGAGCAGTACTTC. It yields the protein CASSLRAVSPDLPYNEQYF.

V usage is TRBV7-9 and J usage is TRBJ2-7, with TRBD2 matching over 9 bases. After removal of 1 base from V and 6 bases from J, the junction contained 7 bases not matched to a gene. Germline assignment: CDR1 SEHNR and CDR2 FQNEAQ (reference sequence). The CDR3 consists of 15 residues. The DNA for the CDR3 is TGTGCCAGCAGCTTAGGGCGGGAGGGCCTATTCGAGCAGTACTTC. Its protein is CASSLGREGLFEQYF.

V gene TRBV7-9 combines with J gene TRBJ2-3, with D uncertain. The germline CDR1 and CDR2 sequences are SEHNR and FQNEAQ (reference sequence). The CDR3 has 13 amino acids. V lost 3 bases to trimming and J lost 7 bases, with 11 bases between them. The CDR3 sequence: CASSFSARNTQYF. CDR3 coding DNA: TGTGCCAGCAGCTTTTCGGCGAGGAATACGCAGTATTTT.

The rearrangement joins TRBV24-1 to TRBJ2-7, with a tentative D call TRBD2 (6 bases). The V and J ends lost 4 bases and 2 bases respectively, with 11 bases between them. Germline V lookup: CDR1 KGHDR, CDR2 SFDVKD. The CDR3 length is 14 residues. The CDR3 DNA follows: TGTGCCACCAGTGAGAGCGGGCGTGCCTACGAGCAGTACTTC. This encodes CATSESGRAYEQYF.

The chain has TRBV20-1 and TRBJ2-7; 7 nucleotides align to TRBD1. The V and J ends lost 2 bases and 0 bases, in that order; junction bases with no gene match: 7. This CDR3 is 15 amino acids long. Per germline, CDR1 DFQATT and CDR2 SNEGSKA (reference sequence). CDR3 amino acids: CSARPDRAPSYEQYF. CDR3 bases: TGCAGTGCTAGACCAGACAGGGCTCCCTCCTACGAGCAGTACTTC.

This clonotype has a handful of counts. This chain joins TRBV6-2 or TRBV6-3 and TRBJ2-5, with TRBD2 as a possible D gene (6 bases). Trimming took 8 bases from V and 4 from J, leaving 17 bases between them. The germline V gene has CDR1 MNHEY and CDR2 SVGEGT. The CDR3 is made up of 14 amino acids. The CDR3 spells CASSPGAPRETQYF. In nucleotides, the CDR3 is TGTGCCAGCTCACCGGGAGCCCCGCGAGAGACCCAGTACTTC.

The chain recombines TRBV9 with TRBJ2-5; D is perhaps TRBD1 or TRBD2 (5 bases each). The germline gives CDR1 SGDLS, CDR2 YYNGEE. This CDR3 is 14 amino acids long. The V and J ends lost 0 bases and 4 bases respectively, with 10 bases between them. CDR3 protein: CASSVGGSRETQYF. Written as DNA, the CDR3 is TGTGCCAGCAGCGTAGGGGGGTCTCGAGAGACCCAGTACTTC.

The chain uses TRBV28 and TRBJ2-1; 8 bases are shared with TRBD2. V gave up 4 bases and J gave up 4 bases; unmatched junction bases: 9. The length of the CDR3 is 16 residues. Germline V gene data show CDR1 as MDHEN and CDR2 as SYDVKM. The CDR3 bases are TGTGCCAGCAGTTCCCCAGCGGGAGTAAGATACAATGAGCAGTTCTTC. Amino acids: CASSSPAGVRYNEQFF.

This rearrangement joins TRBV7-9 to TRBJ2-6; D may be TRBD1 or TRBD2 (5 bases each). Germline V lookup: CDR1 SEHNR, CDR2 FQNEAQ (reference sequence). CDR3 length: 16 residues. V gave up 2 bases and J gave up 9 bases, with 17 bases separating them. As DNA, the CDR3 is TGTGCCAGCAGCTTACCCGGGGCGGGTAGGGTCAACGTCCTGACTTTC. Encoded protein: CASSLPGAGRVNVLTF.

V and J are TRBV21-1 and TRBJ2-7; the table's D call, TRBD1, has no DNA check behind it. TRBV21-1 is shown as a pseudogene. CDR3 length: 14 residues. The CDR3 coding sequence is TGTGCCAGCAGCACCCTTGGGGGCGGCTACGAGCAGTACTTC. Protein: CASSTLGGGYEQYF.